The rows below give T cell receptor beta chains drawn from one sample of a study of STAT5B mutations in CD4+ large granular lymphocyte leukemia. The repertoire was sequenced with immunoSEQ multiplex PCR; TCRdb's copy has only in-frame clones and lacks some. This repertoire shows fewer than 35,000 clones, approximately 75% found once; its top ten account for approximately 3.3%. Source material: CD4+ T cells from blood buffy coats. The receptors derive from a human donor in good health. Each CDR3 is given with its conserved first and last residue. Each record gives: V gene, J gene, D gene, clone size, CDR3 DNA, CDR3 protein. D genes are given only for firm matches. The size entry is marked missing in some rows and otherwise reads once, few, many or a size class.

>TRBV7-2|TRBJ2-5|NA|once
TGTGCCAGCAGCTTGGACGTTGGGGAGACCCAGTACTTC
CASSLDVGETQYF
>TRBV5-1|TRBJ1-1|NA|NA
TGCGCCAGCAGCTTGGTGGATTCCGGAACTGAAGCTTTCTTT
CASSLVDSGTEAFF
>TRBV5-1|TRBJ1-4|NA|NA
TGCGCCAGCAGCTTGTCAGGGGTGGCAACTAATGAAAAACTGTTTTTT
CASSLSGVATNEKLFF
>TRBV2|TRBJ2-1|TRBD2|NA
TGTGCCAGCAGTGAAAGTCTAGCGGGTGCCAATGAGCAGTTCTTC
CASSESLAGANEQFF
>TRBV9|TRBJ2-1|NA|few
TGTGCCAGCAGCGCCCGGGACGGCAAGAATGAGCAGTTCTTC
CASSARDGKNEQFF
>TRBV12-5|TRBJ1-3|NA|NA
TGTGCTAGTGGTTTGTCGGCATCTGGAAACACCATATATTTT
CASGLSASGNTIYF
>TRBV9|TRBJ1-2|NA|NA
TGTGCCAGCAGCGTGGGTCAGGCAACTAGAGGCTACACCTTC
CASSVGQATRGYTF
>TRBV7-8|TRBJ2-7|NA|NA
TGTGCCAGCAGCTTGTTAGGGGTAGGCTACGAGCAGTACTTC
CASSLLGVGYEQYF
>TRBV19|TRBJ1-4|NA|NA
TGTGCCAGTAGTATTTGGGGGGAGGTAGAAGAAAAACTGTTTTTT
CASSIWGEVEEKLFF
>TRBV6-1|TRBJ2-1|NA|few
TGTGCCAGCAGTGAAGTGGGGTCGGCCTACAATGAGCAGTTCTTC
CASSEVGSAYNEQFF
>TRBV6-6|TRBJ1-3|TRBD1|NA
TGTGCCAGCAGTCGGGACAGCGTCTCTGGAAACACCATATATTTT
CASSRDSVSGNTIYF
>TRBV7-2|TRBJ2-4|NA|NA
TGTGCCAGCAGCTTAGTGGGGCGCCCAAACAACATTCAGTACTTC
CASSLVGRPNNIQYF
>TRBV28|TRBJ2-5|NA|NA
TGTGCCAGCAGGGTTCAGGGAGGCGAGACCCAGTACTTC
CASRVQGGETQYF
>TRBV9|TRBJ1-1|NA|NA
TGTGCCAGCAGCAAACAGGACATTATGAACACTGAAGCTTTCTTT
CASSKQDIMNTEAFF
>TRBV6-1|TRBJ1-2|NA|NA
TGTGCCAGCACCCAGGGTCGATATGGCTACACCTTC
CASTQGRYGYTF
>TRBV28|TRBJ1-4|NA|NA
TGTGCCAGCACCATACAGGGCTCTGCAACTAATGAAAAACTGTTTTTT
CASTIQGSATNEKLFF
>TRBV2|TRBJ2-7|NA|once
TGTGCCAGCAGTCAAGGGGGGACCTCGGCGTTCTACGAGCAGTACTTC
CASSQGGTSAFYEQYF
>TRBV12-5|TRBJ1-1|NA|NA
TGTGCTAGTGGTTTGTCTTCAGGGACGGGCACTGAAGCTTTCTTT
CASGLSSGTGTEAFF
>TRBV4-3|TRBJ1-6|NA|few
TGCGCCAGCAGCCAGGACGGTAGGCCCCTCCACTTT
CASSQDGRPLHF
>TRBV11-3|TRBJ2-2|NA|NA
TGTGCCAGCAGCCTAACAGGGATTGGCACCGGGGAGCTGTTTTTT
CASSLTGIGTGELFF
>TRBV6-6|TRBJ1-1|NA|NA
TGTGCCAGCAGTTACTCGACGGGGGACACTGAAGCTTTCTTT
CASSYSTGDTEAFF
>TRBV19|TRBJ2-7|TRBD1|NA
TGTGCCAGTAGTATCGCCGGGGGACAGGGGTCCTACGAGCAGTACTTC
CASSIAGGQGSYEQYF
>TRBV7-2|TRBJ1-1|NA|NA
TGTGCCAGCAGCATAAGGACAGTACTGAACACTGAAGCTTTCTTT
CASSIRTVLNTEAFF
>TRBV19|TRBJ1-6|NA|NA
TGTGCCAGTAGGGATCAGACGGTGCAGGGGCCCCTCCACTTT
CASRDQTVQGPLHF
>TRBV5-1|TRBJ2-3|NA|NA
TGCGCCAGCAGCTTTCCAGGGGATACGCAGTATTTT
CASSFPGDTQYF
>TRBV2|TRBJ2-3|TRBD2|NA
TGTGCCAGCAGGCTACTAGCGGCAGGCACAGATACGCAGTATTTT
CASRLLAAGTDTQYF
>TRBV7-2|TRBJ1-2|TRBD1|few
TGTGCCAGCAGCCCTGGAGGGACAGGTCAAACTAACTATGGCTACACCTTC
CASSPGGTGQTNYGYTF
>TRBV5-4|TRBJ2-7|TRBD1|NA
TGTGCCAGCAGAGCAGGGGGCCCTTCCTACGAGCAGTACTTC
CASRAGGPSYEQYF
>TRBV27|TRBJ2-4|NA|NA
TGTGCCAGCATAGGAGGGTTAGCCAAAAACATTCAGTACTTC
CASIGGLAKNIQYF
>TRBV4-2|TRBJ1-5|NA|NA
TGTGCCAGCAGCCAAGTACAGGGAGCCCTTGGTCAGCCCCAGCATTTT
CASSQVQGALGQPQHF
>TRBV27|TRBJ2-7|NA|few
TGTGCCAGCAGTTTATTTCTGGGGCCTTCCTACGAGCAGTACTTC
CASSLFLGPSYEQYF
>TRBV7-2|TRBJ1-6|NA|NA
TGTGCCAGCAGCCCAAATGGTTTGGCGGGTGTGGATTCACCCCTCCACTTT
CASSPNGLAGVDSPLHF
>TRBV9|TRBJ2-2|TRBD2|NA
TGTGCCAGCAGCGTCCTAGCGGGAGCGGAGAACACCGGGGAGCTGTTTTTT
CASSVLAGAENTGELFF
>TRBV27|TRBJ2-5|NA|once
TGTGCCAGCAGTTTCAGTACAGAGACCCAGTACTTC
CASSFSTETQYF
>TRBV28|TRBJ1-4|NA|few
TGTGCCAGCAGTTCAGGAAAAGAAAAACTGTTTTTT
CASSSGKEKLFF
>TRBV29-1|TRBJ2-5|NA|once
TGCAGCGGCGCGAGCCAAGAGACCCAGTACTTC
CSGASQETQYF
>TRBV27|TRBJ2-3|TRBD1|once
TGTGCCAGCAGTACCCGACAGGGCGCAGATACGCAGTATTTT
CASSTRQGADTQYF
>TRBV30|TRBJ1-6|NA|NA
TGTGCCTCAAGGTCAACCTATAATTCACCCCTCCACTTT
CASRSTYNSPLHF
>TRBV28|TRBJ2-7|TRBD2|NA
TGTGCCAGCAGTTTACGGACTAGCGGTCCCTACGAGCAGTACTTC
CASSLRTSGPYEQYF
>TRBV11-2|TRBJ2-1|NA|NA
TGTGCCAGCAGCAGAATTGGATTGACGATTGAGCAGTTCTTC
CASSRIGLTIEQFF
>TRBV7-2|TRBJ2-5|NA|NA
TGTGCCAGCAGCCGAGGAGCGAGAGGGGAGACCCAGTACTTC
CASSRGARGETQYF
>TRBV7-6|TRBJ1-3|NA|NA
TGTGCCAGCAGCTTGCATGACAGCTCTGGAAACACCATATATTTT
CASSLHDSSGNTIYF
>TRBV4-2|TRBJ1-5|NA|NA
TGTGCCAGCAGCCAAGGTCAGGACAACAATCAGCCCCAGCATTTT
CASSQGQDNNQPQHF
>TRBV20-1|TRBJ1-2|TRBD1|NA
TGCAGTGCTAGAACAGGGGACGGCTACACCTTC
CSARTGDGYTF
>TRBV7-2|TRBJ2-1|TRBD2|NA
TGTGCCAGCAGCTGGACTAGCGGCACCTACAATGAGCAGTTCTTC
CASSWTSGTYNEQFF
>TRBV29-1|TRBJ2-3|TRBD2|NA
TGCAGCGTTGGATGGGGACTAGCGGGAGGCAGGGATACGCAGTATTTT
CSVGWGLAGGRDTQYF
>TRBV30|TRBJ2-7|TRBD1|NA
TGTGCCTGGAGTTTTAAGGGGGCCGGCTACGAGCAGTACTTC
CAWSFKGAGYEQYF
>TRBV10-3|TRBJ1-4|NA|NA
TGTGCCATCAGTGAGTCGATTCGGGGCCCTAATGAAAAACTGTTTTTT
CAISESIRGPNEKLFF
>TRBV12-2|TRBJ2-2|NA|NA
TGTGCAAGTCGCTTAGGGGGACTAGCGGGAGGCGGTGGGACCGGGGAGCTGTTTTTT
CASRLGGLAGGGGTGELFF